Described below is a single TCR beta chain sequence and its context. No antigen is known for it. The sample comes from a study of T cell responses to AZD1222 COVID-19 vaccine. Study-wide background: Second-dose intervals near 4 or 12 weeks were combined.

Generated by immunoSEQ multiplex PCR, the TCRdb table keeps only in-frame clones and is missing some. The sample records some 140,000 clones, approximately 93% being singletons. General observations from the study: It should be noted that donors were predominantly white British and more often female, and clonal diversity was possibly underestimated. Reportedly, nearly half the spike-specific TCRs target unmutated variant regions.

Trimming stripped 5 bases from V and 3 bases from J, with 13 bases between. Germline values: CDR1 LNHDA, CDR2 SQIVND (reference sequence). The CDR3 extends over 15 amino acids. This chain links TRBV19 with TRBJ1-4; D uncertain. The clonotype comes from an adult in good health. Sequencing used peripheral blood, obtained on day 0 of AZD1222 vaccination. This CDR3 reads CASSQGRSANEKLFF. Here the CDR3 DNA reads TGTGCCAGTAGTCAAGGACGTTCGGCTAATGAAAAACTGTTTTTT.